A selection of T cell receptor beta chains follows, all from one sample in a study of radiation and T cells in renal cell carcinoma. This table comes from immunoSEQ multiplex PCR, and its TCRdb copy is limited to in-frame clones, with some not included. The sample holds approximately 65,000 clones; about 80% are singletons and the top ten take approximately 6.8%. The specimen comprised blood, sampled from a patient whose treatment included radiotherapy and nephrectomy. These TCRs come from a man in his 60s with renal cell carcinoma. Both conserved end residues are trimmed from each CDR3.

>TRBV7-2|TRBJ1-2
ASSPKPPGWT
>TRBV6-5|TRBJ1-4
ASSYSTGTGKLF
>TRBV6-5|TRBJ1-1
ASSSTDSRAF
>TRBV6-1|TRBJ2-6
ASSETGRVGANVLT
>TRBV19|TRBJ2-2
ASMAGTNTGELF
>TRBV5-1|TRBJ2-7
ASRRQGYDEQY
>TRBV12-5|TRBJ1-5
ASGLVRTADSNQPQH
>TRBV9|TRBJ1-2
ASSAATGAKGYT
>TRBV9|TRBJ2-1
ASSAKLAGVHNEQF
>TRBV23-1|TRBJ1-5
ASSQKRRTGWCQPQH
>TRBV19|TRBJ1-4
ASSLRTAKVWF
>TRBV5-4|TRBJ1-2
ASSLENNYGYT
>TRBV19|TRBJ1-5
ASSISLSAGLRRSPQPQH
>TRBV10-3|TRBJ1-2
AISADREAYGYT
>TRBV6-1|TRBJ1-1
ASSTMGSGTWEAF
>TRBV7-9|TRBJ2-4
ASSSQGIAKNIQY
>TRBV14|TRBJ2-5
ASSQTRTLVETQY
>TRBV15|TRBJ1-3
ATSRDLTVFSGNTIY
>TRBV28|TRBJ2-3
ASSSLAGGTDTQY
>TRBV9|TRBJ2-5
ASSVGTGGPETQY
>TRBV18|TRBJ1-1
ASSPRSEGVGTEAF
>TRBV5-1|TRBJ2-6
ASTRSGLAGTGANVLT
>TRBV4-3|TRBJ2-1
ASSQSTSGYNEQF
>TRBV19|TRBJ1-1
ASINRGASTEAF
>TRBV7-8|TRBJ2-6
ASSLVAGISGANVLT
>TRBV2|TRBJ1-1
ASAPGQIMNTEAF
>TRBV11-3|TRBJ2-2
ASSPQGWLAGVSNTGELF
>TRBV4-1|TRBJ2-5
ASSQDVRLAGQETQY
>TRBV18|TRBJ2-4
ASTLDREAIQY
>TRBV7-9|TRBJ1-1
ASSPLGPALTEAF
>TRBV5-1|TRBJ1-4
ASNKGPVTTNEKLF
>TRBV9|TRBJ2-5
ASSFGGRDSETQY
>TRBV9|TRBJ2-5
ASSVGGVGGSQETQY
>TRBV4-1|TRBJ1-6
ASSQGHGMASPLH
>TRBV27|TRBJ2-6
ASSFRTGQGPNSGANVLT